One TCR beta chain is described in this entry. V was clipped by 4 bases and J by 4 bases, with 17 bases between them. The V gene's germline CDR1 is SGHRS and CDR2 YFSETQ. CDR3 length equals 15 residues. The sample is drawn from a study of blood T cell repertoires in COVID-19. Authors' data handling: Reference gene primers were amplified, and this amplification served to estimate nucleated cell counts. Generated by immunoSEQ multiplex PCR, the TCRdb table keeps only in-frame clones and is missing some. Clonal size and the V and J genes are those of that table, whereas D and trimming came from the DNA. The data show approximately 250,000 clones, roughly 81% seen once.

The sample consisted of peripheral blood. This receptor was identified in a man aged 40-49 years with acute or convalescent COVID-19. The V gene is TRBV5-1, the J gene TRBJ2-5, with D tentatively TRBD2 (7 bases). CDR3 bases: TGCGCCAGCAGCCGGGGCGGGGGACAAGGAGAGACCCAGTACTTC. This encodes CASSRGGGQGETQYF.